This T cell receptor (beta chain) was recorded in a study of CD8 T cells in ankylosing spondylitis. Overall study results and limits: A CD8+ phenotype characterized the disease-linked clones, which were relatively rare in peripheral blood. The clones that were linked to disease were reported to be significantly enriched in matched synovial fluid samples from ankylosing spondylitis patients.

This clonotype was counted ten times or more. The antigen is unknown. Using quantitative 5'-RACE with molecular barcodes, the authors made TCR beta libraries. MiXCR, run by TCRdb on the 5' RACE reads, gives a single entry per CDR3 protein. Of 200,000 to 300,000 distinct CDR3 sequences in the sample, around 7.8% were seen once. V lost 5 bases and J lost 9; bases outside the gene matches: 6. Germline loops: CDR1 LNHDA, CDR2 SQIVND (reference sequence). This CDR3 is built from 14 residues. The chain has TRBV19 and TRBJ1-5; 11 bases map to TRBD1. The source is a male donor with ankylosing spondylitis or in good health (not recorded which). The source material was blood, either unsorted or a sorted T cell fraction (not recorded which). CDR3 loop: CASSVGQGARPQHF. The DNA for the CDR3 is TGTGCCAGTAGTGTTGGACAGGGGGCGCGGCCCCAGCATTTT.